This TCR beta chain was sequenced for a study of blood T cells in healthy people across ages. Study results and limitations: Donors of long life had a larger count of naive CD4+ cells and greater diversity than aged donors.

The germline V and J ends were trimmed by 4 bases and 7 bases, with 12 bases remaining between them. From germline, CDR1 is SGHNT and CDR2 YYREEE (reference sequence). There are 13 residues in the CDR3. The table lists this clonotype with many counts. As yet, its antigen is unknown. Primed by a sample-barcoded 5' primer and a J-beta primer mix, a second PCR proceeded for roughly 6 to 12 cycles. TCRdb re-analysed the 5' RACE reads in MiXCR, keeping a single row per CDR3 protein. In the table there are hundreds of thousands of distinct CDR3 sequences, roughly two fifths of which are singletons. The sequencing sample was made of blood. The chain uses TRBV5-4 and TRBJ2-1; no clear D. The sequence was collected from a woman aged 60-75 years in good health. The CDR3 DNA reads as TGTGCCAGCAGCGTGGCCAGCGAGAATGAGCAGTTCTTC. It codes for CASSVASENEQFF. The full variable domain, in which reference TRBV5-4 and TRBJ2-1 provide the parts outside the CDR3, is ETGVTQSPTHLIKTRGQQVTLRCSSQSGHNTVSWYQQALGQGPQFIFQYYREEENGRGNFPPRFSGLQFPNYSSELNVNALELDDSALYLCASSVASENEQFFGPGTRLTVL.